This TCR beta chain came from a study of CD8+CD57+ T cells in acquired aplastic anemia. Study information: DNA per sorted CD4+ or CD8+ sample ranged roughly 0.19 to 30 ug, averaging roughly 3.2 ug. The study, taken as a whole, reports: No significant patient-versus-control difference appeared in CD8+ Simpson's diversity.

Genomic DNA served as template for TCR beta VDJ and CDR3 profiling. In TCRdb, the reads were re-called with MiXCR into one record per CDR3 protein. The table includes roughly 58,000 distinct CDR3 sequences, around 55% detected once. The germline V and J ends were trimmed by 3 bases and 4 bases, with 17 bases remaining between them. This CDR3 has 16 amino acids. Germline V lookup: CDR1 KGHSH, CDR2 LQKENI. This clonotype was found a few times. Its specificity is unknown. Sequencing was carried out using sorted CD4+, CD8+, or CD8+CD57+ T cells (not recorded which) from PBMCs. The chain joins TRBV18 to TRBJ2-3; tentatively, D is TRBD1 or TRBD2 (7 bases each). This receptor was obtained from a human donor in good health, serving as a control. DNA of the CDR3: TGTGCCAGCTCACCCTACCGACAGGGAGGGCCAGATACGCAGTATTTT. Its protein product is CASSPYRQGGPDTQYF.